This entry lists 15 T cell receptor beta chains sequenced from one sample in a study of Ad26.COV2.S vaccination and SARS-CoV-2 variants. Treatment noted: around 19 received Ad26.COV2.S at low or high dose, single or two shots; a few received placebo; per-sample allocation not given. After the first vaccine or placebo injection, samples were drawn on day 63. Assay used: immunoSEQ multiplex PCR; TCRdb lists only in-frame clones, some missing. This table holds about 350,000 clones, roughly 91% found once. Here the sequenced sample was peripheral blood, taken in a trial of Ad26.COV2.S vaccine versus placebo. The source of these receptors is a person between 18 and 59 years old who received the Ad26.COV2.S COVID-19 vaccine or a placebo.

The CDR3 sequence: CASSLGQSSYEQYF. The CDR3 DNA sequence: TGCGCCAGCAGCTTGGGCCAGTCCTCCTACGAGCAGTACTTC. This sequence joins TRBV5-1 and TRBJ2-7; D is unclear. Trimming removed 0 bases from V and 0 bases from J, with 7 bases in between. The CDR3 runs 14 residues. Germline CDR1 SGHRS, CDR2 YFSETQ.

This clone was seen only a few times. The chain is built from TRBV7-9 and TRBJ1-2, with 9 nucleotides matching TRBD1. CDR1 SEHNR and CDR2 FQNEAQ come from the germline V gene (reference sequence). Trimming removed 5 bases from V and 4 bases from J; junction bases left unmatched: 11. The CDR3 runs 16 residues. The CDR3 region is CASSGQQGARGYGYTF. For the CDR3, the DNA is TGTGCCAGCAGCGGTCAACAGGGGGCGCGAGGCTATGGCTACACCTTC.

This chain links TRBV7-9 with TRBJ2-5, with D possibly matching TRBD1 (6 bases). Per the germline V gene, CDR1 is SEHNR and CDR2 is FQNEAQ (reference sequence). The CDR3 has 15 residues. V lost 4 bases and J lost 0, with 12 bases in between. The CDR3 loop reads CASSYRQEYQETQYF. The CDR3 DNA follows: TGTGCCAGCAGCTACCGACAGGAATACCAAGAGACCCAGTACTTC.

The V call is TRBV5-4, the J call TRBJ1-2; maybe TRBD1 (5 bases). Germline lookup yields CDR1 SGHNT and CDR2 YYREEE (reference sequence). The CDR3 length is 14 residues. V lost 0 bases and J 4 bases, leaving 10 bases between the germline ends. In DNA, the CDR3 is TGTGCCAGCAGCTTGGGAGACAGAGTCTATGGCTACACCTTC. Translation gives CASSLGDRVYGYTF.

CDR3 DNA sequence: TGTGCCAGCAGCTTAGTGGGGGGGCCGGTCACTGAAGCTTTCTTT. Translated: CASSLVGGPVTEAFF. The gene calls are TRBV7-8 and TRBJ1-1; TRBD1 might be the D (6 bases). The germline gives CDR1 SGHVS, CDR2 FQNEAQ. CDR3 length equals 15 residues. The germline V and J ends were trimmed by 1 base and 4 bases, with 13 bases remaining between them.

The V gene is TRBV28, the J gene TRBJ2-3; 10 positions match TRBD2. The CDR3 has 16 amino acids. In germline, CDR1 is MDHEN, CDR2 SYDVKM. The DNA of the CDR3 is TGTGCGTCGGACCTAGCGGGAGCCGAAAGCACAGATACGCAGTATTTT. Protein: CASDLAGAESTDTQYF.

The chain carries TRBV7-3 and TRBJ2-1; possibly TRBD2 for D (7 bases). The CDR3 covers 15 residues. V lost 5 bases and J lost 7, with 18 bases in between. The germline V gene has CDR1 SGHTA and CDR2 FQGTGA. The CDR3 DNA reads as TGTGCCAGCAGCCCACAGGAGGGGGGGTGGAATGAGCAGTTCTTC. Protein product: CASSPQEGGWNEQFF.

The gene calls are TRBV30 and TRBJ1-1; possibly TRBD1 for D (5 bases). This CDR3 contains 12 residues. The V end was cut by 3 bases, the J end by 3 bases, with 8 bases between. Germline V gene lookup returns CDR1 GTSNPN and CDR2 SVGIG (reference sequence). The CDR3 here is CAWRRGYTEAFF. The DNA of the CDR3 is TGTGCCTGGAGGAGGGGCTACACTGAAGCTTTCTTT.

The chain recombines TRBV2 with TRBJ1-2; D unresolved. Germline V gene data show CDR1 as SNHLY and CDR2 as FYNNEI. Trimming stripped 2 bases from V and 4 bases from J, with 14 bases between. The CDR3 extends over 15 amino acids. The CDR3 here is CASSESVSHLYGYTF. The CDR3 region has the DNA TGTGCCAGCAGTGAATCAGTCTCCCACCTCTATGGCTACACCTTC.

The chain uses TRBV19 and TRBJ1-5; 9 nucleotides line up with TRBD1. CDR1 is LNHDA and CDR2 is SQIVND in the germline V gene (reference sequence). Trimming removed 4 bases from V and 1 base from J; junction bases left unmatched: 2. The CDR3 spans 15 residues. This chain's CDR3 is CASSTGQGSNQPQHF. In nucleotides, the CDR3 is TGTGCCAGTAGTACGGGACAGGGAAGCAATCAGCCCCAGCATTTT.

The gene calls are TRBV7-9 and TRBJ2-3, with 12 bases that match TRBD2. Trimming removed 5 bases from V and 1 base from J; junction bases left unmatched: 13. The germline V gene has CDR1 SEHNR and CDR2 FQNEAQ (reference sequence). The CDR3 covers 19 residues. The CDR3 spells CASSPSGLAGLGGTDTQYF. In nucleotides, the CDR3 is TGTGCCAGCAGCCCAAGCGGACTAGCGGGGTTGGGCGGCACAGATACGCAGTATTTT.

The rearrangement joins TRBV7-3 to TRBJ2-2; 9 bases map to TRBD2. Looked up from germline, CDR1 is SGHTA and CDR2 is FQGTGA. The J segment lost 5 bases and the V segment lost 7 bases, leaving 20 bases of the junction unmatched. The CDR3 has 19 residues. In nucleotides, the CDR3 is TGTGCCAGCATCCTAACCAGGGCCCATAGCGGGGGTAGGACCGGGGAGCTGTTTTTT. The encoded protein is CASILTRAHSGGRTGELFF.

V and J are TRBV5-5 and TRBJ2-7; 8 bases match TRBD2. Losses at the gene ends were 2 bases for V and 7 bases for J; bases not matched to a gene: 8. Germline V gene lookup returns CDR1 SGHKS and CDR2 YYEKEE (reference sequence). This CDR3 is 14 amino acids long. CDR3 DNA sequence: TGTGCCAGCAGCTTTACGGGAGGGCCGGATGAGCAGTACTTC. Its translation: CASSFTGGPDEQYF. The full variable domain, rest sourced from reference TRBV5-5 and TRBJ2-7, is DAGVTQSPTHLIKTRGQQVTLRCSPISGHKSVSWYQQVLGQGPQFIFQYYEKEERGRGNFPDRFSARQFPNYSSELNVNALLLGDSALYLCASSFTGGPDEQYFGPGTRLTVT.

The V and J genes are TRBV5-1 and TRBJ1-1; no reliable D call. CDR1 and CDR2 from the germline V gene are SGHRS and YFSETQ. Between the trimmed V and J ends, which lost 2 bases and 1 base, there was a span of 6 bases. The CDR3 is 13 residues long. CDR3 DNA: TGCGCCAGCAGCTTCGAAGGGAACACTGAAGCTTTCTTT. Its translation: CASSFEGNTEAFF.

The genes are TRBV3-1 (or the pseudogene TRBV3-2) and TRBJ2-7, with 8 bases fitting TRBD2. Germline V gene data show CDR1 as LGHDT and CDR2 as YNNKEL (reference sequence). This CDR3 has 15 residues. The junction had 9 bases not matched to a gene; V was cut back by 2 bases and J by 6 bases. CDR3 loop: CASSQLGAGGREQYF. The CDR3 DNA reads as TGTGCCAGCAGCCAACTGGGCGCGGGAGGACGCGAGCAGTACTTC.